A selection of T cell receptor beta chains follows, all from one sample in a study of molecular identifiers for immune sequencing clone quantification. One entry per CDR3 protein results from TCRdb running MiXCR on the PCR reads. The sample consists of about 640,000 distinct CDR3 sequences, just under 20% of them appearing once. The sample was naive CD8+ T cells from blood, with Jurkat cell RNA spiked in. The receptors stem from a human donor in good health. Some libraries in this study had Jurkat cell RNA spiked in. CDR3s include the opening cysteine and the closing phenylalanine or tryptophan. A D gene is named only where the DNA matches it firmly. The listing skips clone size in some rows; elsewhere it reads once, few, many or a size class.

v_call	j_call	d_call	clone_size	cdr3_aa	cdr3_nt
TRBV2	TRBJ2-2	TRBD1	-	CASSETAGGGGELLF	TGTGCCAGCAGTGAAACGGCAGGGGGCGGCGGGGAGCTGCTTTTT
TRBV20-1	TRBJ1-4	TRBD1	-	CSALDRGWGEKLFF	TGCAGTGCCCTGGACAGGGGGTGGGGTGAAAAACTGTTTTTT
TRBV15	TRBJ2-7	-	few	CATSRDRGATSEQYF	TGTGCCACCAGCAGAGATCGGGGGGCTACGTCCGAGCAGTACTTC
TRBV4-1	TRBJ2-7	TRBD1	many	CASSPRDRPYEQYF	TGCGCCAGCAGCCCCCGGGACAGACCGTACGAGCAGTACTTC
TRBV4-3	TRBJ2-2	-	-	CASSQDGFVGELFF	TGCGCCAGCAGCCAAGACGGCTTCGTCGGGGAGCTGTTTTTT
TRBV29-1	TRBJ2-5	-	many	CSVVLGARETQYF	TGCAGCGTTGTTTTGGGGGCCCGGGAGACCCAGTACTTC
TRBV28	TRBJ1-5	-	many	CASSLPTLSKSSNQPQHF	TGTGCCAGCAGTTTACCGACCCTCTCTAAGAGTAGCAATCAGCCCCAGCATTTT
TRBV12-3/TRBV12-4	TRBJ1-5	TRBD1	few	CASTPGQGAPQHF	TGTGCCAGCACACCGGGACAGGGCGCGCCCCAGCATTTT
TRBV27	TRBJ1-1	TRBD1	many	CASSPGGVNTEAFF	TGTGCCAGCAGCCCAGGGGGCGTCAACACTGAAGCTTTCTTT
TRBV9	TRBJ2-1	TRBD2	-	CASSPRLAGIYNEQFF	TGTGCCAGCAGCCCGCGACTAGCGGGTATATACAATGAGCAGTTCTTC
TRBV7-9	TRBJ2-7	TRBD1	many	CASSLTGAYEQYF	TGCGCCAGCAGCCTGACAGGGGCCTACGAGCAGTACTTC
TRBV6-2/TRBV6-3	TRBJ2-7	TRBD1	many	CASSPRGTVAYEQYF	TGTGCCAGCAGCCCGAGGGGGACAGTAGCCTACGAGCAGTACTTC
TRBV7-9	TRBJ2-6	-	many	CASRGPGLSGANVLTF	TGTGCCAGCAGAGGCCCGGGACTGTCTGGGGCCAACGTCCTGACTTTC
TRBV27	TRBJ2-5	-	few	CASSLSSWETQYF	TGTGCCAGCAGTTTATCTAGCTGGGAGACCCAGTACTTC
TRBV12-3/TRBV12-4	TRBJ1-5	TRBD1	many	CASSSGTAYSNQPQHF	TGTGCCAGCAGCAGCGGGACAGCTTATAGCAATCAGCCCCAGCATTTT
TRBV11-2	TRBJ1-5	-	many	CASGRDSNQPQHF	TGTGCCAGCGGCCGGGACAGCAATCAGCCCCAGCATTTT
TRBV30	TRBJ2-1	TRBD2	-	CAWGTGGAYNEQFF	TGTGCCTGGGGAACGGGGGGGGCCTACAATGAGCAGTTCTTC
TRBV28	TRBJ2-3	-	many	CASSDPDVTDTQYF	TGTGCCAGCAGTGACCCGGACGTAACAGATACGCAGTATTTT
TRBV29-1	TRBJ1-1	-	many	CSVGEVQAEAFF	TGCAGCGTGGGGGAGGTACAGGCTGAAGCTTTCTTT
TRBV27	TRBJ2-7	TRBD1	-	CASSLTGGSHEQYF	TGTGCCAGCAGTTTAACAGGGGGTTCCCACGAGCAGTACTTC
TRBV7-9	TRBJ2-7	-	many	CASSLALDSSYEQYF	TGTGCCAGCAGCTTAGCGCTGGACAGCTCCTACGAGCAGTACTTC
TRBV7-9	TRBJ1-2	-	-	CASGLMGETYGYTF	TGTGCCAGCGGCTTAATGGGGGAAACCTATGGCTACACCTTC
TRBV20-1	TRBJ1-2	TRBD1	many	CSAGMDRGLGYGYTF	TGCAGTGCTGGGATGGACAGGGGGCTAGGATATGGCTACACCTTC
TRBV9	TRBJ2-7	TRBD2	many	CASSNGLAVYEQYF	TGTGCCAGCAGCAACGGACTAGCGGTCTACGAGCAGTACTTC
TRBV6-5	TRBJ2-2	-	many	CASSHSHTGELFF	TGTGCCAGCAGCCACTCCCACACCGGGGAGCTGTTTTTT
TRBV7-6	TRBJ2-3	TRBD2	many	CASSLVPSGGADTQYF	TGTGCCAGCAGCTTAGTTCCGAGCGGGGGGGCAGATACGCAGTATTTT
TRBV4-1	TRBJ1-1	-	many	CASRREDRNTEAFF	TGCGCCAGCCGACGGGAGGACAGGAACACTGAAGCTTTCTTT
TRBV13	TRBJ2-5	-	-	CASSLGPTTAETQYF	TGTGCCAGCAGCTTAGGCCCGACCACGGCGGAGACCCAGTACTTC
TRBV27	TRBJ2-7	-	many	CASSAGDRIYEQYF	TGTGCCAGCAGTGCCGGGGACCGGATCTACGAGCAGTACTTC
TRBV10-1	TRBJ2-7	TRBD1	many	CASGQGHEQYF	TGCGCCAGCGGACAGGGCCACGAGCAGTACTTC
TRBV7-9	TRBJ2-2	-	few	CASSSPNDRYTGELFF	TGTGCCAGCAGCTCCCCCAACGACAGGTACACCGGGGAGCTGTTTTTT
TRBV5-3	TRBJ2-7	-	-	CASGPGGSHEQYF	TGTGCCAGCGGACCTGGGGGATCCCACGAGCAGTACTTC
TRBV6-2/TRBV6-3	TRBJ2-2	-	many	CASSYSWEAPNTGELFF	TGTGCCAGCAGTTACTCGTGGGAGGCACCAAACACCGGGGAGCTGTTTTTT
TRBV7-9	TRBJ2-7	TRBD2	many	CASSLAEAGNEQYF	TGTGCCAGCAGCTTAGCAGAAGCGGGAAACGAGCAGTACTTC
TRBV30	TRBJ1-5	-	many	CAWSPVSGQPQHF	TGTGCCTGGAGTCCAGTATCCGGTCAGCCCCAGCATTTT
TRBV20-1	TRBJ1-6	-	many	CSARDLKSSYNSPLHF	TGCAGTGCTAGAGATTTGAAAAGCTCCTATAATTCACCCCTCCACTTT
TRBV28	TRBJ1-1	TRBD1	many	CASSPSQGTSNTEAFF	TGTGCCAGCAGTCCTTCACAGGGGACCTCGAACACTGAAGCTTTCTTT
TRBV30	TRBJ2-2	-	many	CAWSLYRHGELFF	TGTGCCTGGAGTCTGTACAGGCACGGGGAGCTGTTTTTT
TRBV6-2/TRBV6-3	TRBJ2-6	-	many	CASRQPSGANVLTF	TGTGCCAGCAGACAACCTTCTGGGGCCAACGTCCTGACTTTC
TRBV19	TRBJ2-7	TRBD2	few	CASSPGLAYTYEQYF	TGTGCCAGTAGTCCGGGACTAGCGTATACCTACGAGCAGTACTTC
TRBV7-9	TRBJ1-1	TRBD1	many	CASTLGQGAGEAFF	TGTGCCAGCACCCTTGGACAGGGGGCGGGTGAAGCTTTCTTT
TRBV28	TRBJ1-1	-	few	CASSSNAEAFF	TGTGCCAGCAGCTCTAACGCTGAAGCTTTCTTT
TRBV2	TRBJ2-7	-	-	CASTQLENEDEQYF	TGTGCCAGCACCCAACTAGAAAACGAGGACGAGCAGTACTTC
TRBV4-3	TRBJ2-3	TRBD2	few	CASSQVIQRGGTDTQYF	TGCGCCAGCAGCCAAGTTATCCAGCGGGGGGGCACAGATACGCAGTATTTT
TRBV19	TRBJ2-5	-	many	CASSWRVGETQYF	TGTGCCAGTAGTTGGAGGGTGGGAGAGACCCAGTACTTC
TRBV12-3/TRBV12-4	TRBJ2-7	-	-	CASSGLSCEQYF	TGTGCCAGCAGTGGACTATCCTGCGAGCAGTACTTC
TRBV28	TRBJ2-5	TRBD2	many	CASRGTRGTSGTETQYF	TGTGCCAGCCGCGGCACCCGAGGGACTAGCGGGACTGAGACCCAGTACTTC
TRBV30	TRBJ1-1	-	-	CAWSGETPEAFF	TGTGCCTGGAGTGGTGAAACCCCTGAAGCTTTCTTT
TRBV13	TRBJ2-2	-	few	CASSQRDVSTGELFF	TGTGCCAGCAGCCAACGGGACGTCTCCACCGGGGAGCTGTTTTTT
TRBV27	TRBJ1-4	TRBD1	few	CASSFLGQGYNEKLFF	TGTGCCAGCAGTTTCCTCGGACAGGGCTATAATGAAAAACTGTTTTTT
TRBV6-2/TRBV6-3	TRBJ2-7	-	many	CASSYSIYEQYF	TGTGCCAGCAGTTACTCGATATACGAGCAGTACTTC
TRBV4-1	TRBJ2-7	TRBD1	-	CASSPIVTGALYEQYF	TGCGCCAGCAGCCCTATCGTTACAGGGGCTCTGTACGAGCAGTACTTC
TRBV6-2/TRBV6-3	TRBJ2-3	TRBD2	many	CASTEGPTSPTDTQYF	TGTGCCAGCACCGAAGGCCCGACTAGCCCCACAGATACGCAGTATTTT